The 25 T cell receptor beta chains listed next were all sequenced from one sample in a study of CD8 T cells in Susac syndrome. After extraction with the RNeasy kit, about 0.45 to 1 ug of the RNA was reverse transcribed using random hexamers. TCRdb re-called the immunoSEQ multiplex PCR reads through MiXCR, storing one row per CDR3 protein. The table records around 200,000 distinct CDR3 sequences, around 93% of them present only once. What was sequenced was CD8+ T cells from PBMCs. These receptors originate from a human donor with Susac syndrome.

CDR3 in DNA: TGCGCCAGCAGCTACACAAAGGCGAACAGGTTTTCTAGCACAGATACGCAGTATTTT. The encoded protein is CASSYTKANRFSSTDTQYF. The genes are TRBV4-1 and TRBJ2-3, with D tentatively TRBD1 (5 bases). Germline V gene data show CDR1 as MGHRA and CDR2 as YSYEKL. This CDR3 has 19 residues. V lost 5 bases to trimming and J lost 0 bases, with 24 bases between them.

The V call is TRBV10-3, the J call TRBJ1-5; D perhaps matches TRBD1 (6 bases). CDR1 and CDR2 from the germline V gene are ENHRY and SYGVKD. The CDR3 is made up of 16 amino acids. V was shortened by 0 bases and J by 4 bases, with 13 bases between the two germline ends. CDR3 coding DNA: TGTGCCATCAGTGAGTCGGGCAGGGGATTTAATCAGCCCCAGCATTTT. Protein product: CAISESGRGFNQPQHF.

For the CDR3, the DNA is TGTGCCACCACGATCACAGGGGACGAGCAGTACTTC. Its protein product is CATTITGDEQYF. The chain has TRBV11-2 and TRBJ2-7, with 7 positions matching TRBD1. Germline V gene sequence: CDR1 SGHAT, CDR2 FQNNGV. The V gene end was trimmed by 10 bases and the J gene end by 5 bases; junction bases not matched to a gene: 8. The CDR3 spans 12 residues.

The rearrangement links TRBV4-1 to TRBJ2-7; 9 bases are a match to TRBD2. The germline gives CDR1 MGHRA, CDR2 YSYEKL. V trimming: 3 bases; J trimming: 6 bases; junction bases outside the gene matches: 9. The CDR3 loop spans 15 amino acids. The CDR3 region is CASSHRTGTSTEQYF. As DNA, the CDR3 is TGCGCCAGCAGCCACAGAACCGGGACTAGCACCGAGCAGTACTTC.

This clonotype was seen just once. This sequence joins TRBV20-1 and TRBJ2-3; D is uncertain. The length of the CDR3 is 13 residues. V was clipped by 0 bases and J by 1 base, with 5 bases between them. Germline V gene lookup returns CDR1 DFQATT and CDR2 SNEGSKA (reference sequence). The CDR3 DNA reads as TGCAGTGCTAGAGATCCCGGCACAGATACGCAGTATTTT. It codes for CSARDPGTDTQYF.

This clonotype came up once. V and J are TRBV27 and TRBJ2-7; 9 bases match TRBD2. CDR3 length: 17 amino acids. Germline CDR1 is MNHEY and CDR2 is SMNVEV (reference sequence). Trimming took 5 bases from V and 4 from J; bases not matched to a gene: 15. CDR3: CASSDLGVAGALYEQYF. Here the CDR3 DNA reads TGTGCCAGCAGTGACCTCGGGGTAGCGGGAGCATTATACGAGCAGTACTTC.

The chain links TRBV29-1 to TRBJ2-6; D call uncertain. Germline V gives CDR1 SQVTM, CDR2 ANQGSEA. The V end lost 0 bases, the J end lost 0 bases, and 0 bases lay between the germline ends. CDR3 length equals 13 residues. Here the CDR3 reads CSVEDSGANVLTF. DNA of the CDR3: TGCAGCGTTGAAGACTCTGGGGCCAACGTCCTGACTTTC.

The J gene is TRBJ1-6, the V gene TRBV12-3 or TRBV12-4; TRBD1 agrees at 8 bases. The CDR3 runs 15 residues. Trimming removed 6 bases from V and 10 bases from J; junction bases left unmatched: 11. This chain's CDR3 is CASSQTDRVVSPLHF. The CDR3 DNA reads as TGTGCCAGCAGCCAGACGGACAGGGTGGTGTCACCCCTCCACTTT.

V is TRBV9 and J is TRBJ1-1; D is undetermined. Germline values: CDR1 SGDLS, CDR2 YYNGEE. This CDR3 region has 14 residues. The V gene lost 0 bases and the J gene lost 4 bases, with 10 bases spanning the gap. The CDR3 DNA reads TGTGCCAGCAGCGTAGGTCTCGGGATCACTGAAGCTTTCTTT. Amino acid sequence: CASSVGLGITEAFF.

The V gene is TRBV24-1, the J gene TRBJ2-1, with D hard to call. Germline CDR1 is KGHDR and CDR2 is SFDVKD. The CDR3 contains 17 residues. The V end lost 5 bases, the J end lost 0 bases, and 16 bases lay between the germline ends. The CDR3 is CATSVVTNSNSYNEQFF. In nucleotides, the CDR3 is TGTGCCACCAGTGTTGTAACGAACTCGAACTCCTACAATGAGCAGTTCTTC.

The gene calls are TRBV7-8 and TRBJ1-1; 8 bases fit TRBD1. This CDR3 is 17 amino acids long. Germline V gives CDR1 SGHVS, CDR2 FQNEAQ. V lost 2 bases and J lost 2; bases outside the gene matches: 10. The CDR3 loop is CASSLFVLTGVNTEAFF. CDR3 bases: TGTGCCAGCAGCTTATTCGTCTTGACAGGGGTAAACACTGAAGCTTTCTTT.

V usage is TRBV4-1 and J usage is TRBJ2-7; 7 nucleotides line up with TRBD2. There are 15 residues in the CDR3. In germline, CDR1 is MGHRA, CDR2 YSYEKL. V shed 0 bases and J 1 base; nucleotides not matched to a gene: 3. CDR3 region: CASSQEGRESYEQYF. CDR3 DNA: TGCGCCAGCAGCCAAGAAGGGCGGGAGTCCTACGAGCAGTACTTC.

The J gene is TRBJ2-2, the V gene TRBV7-3; 9 bases agree with TRBD1. With V trimmed by 1 base and J by 4 bases, 7 bases remained unmatched. CDR3 length equals 17 residues. Germline V gene sequence: CDR1 SGHTA, CDR2 FQGTGA. The CDR3: CASSLSHDRGSTGELFF. In nucleotides, the CDR3 is TGTGCCAGCAGCTTAAGCCACGACAGGGGGAGCACCGGGGAGCTGTTTTTT.

The chain is built from TRBV9 and TRBJ1-5, with D maybe TRBD1 (6 bases). V gave up 2 bases and J gave up 6 bases, with 9 bases separating them. The CDR3 extends over 13 amino acids. Germline loops: CDR1 SGDLS, CDR2 YYNGEE. In DNA, the CDR3 is TGTGCCAGCAGCGTCCAGGGGACTCAGCCCCAGCATTTT. Translated, it gives CASSVQGTQPQHF.

The chain has TRBV6-5 and TRBJ2-1, with TRBD1 matching 7 bases. The germline V gene encodes CDR1 MNHEY and CDR2 SVGAGI. The CDR3 contains 13 residues. J was trimmed by 9 bases and V by 5 bases; bases with no gene match: 7. The CDR3 protein is CASSTDRASEQFF. The CDR3 coding sequence is TGTGCCAGCAGTACCGACAGGGCGAGTGAGCAGTTCTTC.

The chain recombines TRBV3-1 with TRBJ2-7, with TRBD2 identical over 7 bases. Trimming cost V 1 base and J 0 bases; bases outside gene matches: 0. The CDR3 is made up of 14 amino acids. Germline CDR1 LGHDT, CDR2 YNNKEL (reference sequence). In DNA form, the CDR3 reads TGTGCCAGCAGCCAAGCTAGCGGCTCCTACGAGCAGTACTTC. This sequence encodes CASSQASGSYEQYF.

V and J are TRBV24-1 and TRBJ2-2; D is unclear. Germline lookup yields CDR1 KGHDR and CDR2 SFDVKD. The CDR3 length is 14 residues. V gave up 6 bases and J gave up 0 bases, with 7 bases separating them. CDR3 region: CATSRSTNTGELFF. The CDR3 DNA reads TGTGCCACCAGTCGGTCAACGAACACCGGGGAGCTGTTTTTT.

The rearrangement joins TRBV5-6 to TRBJ2-5; D remains unclear. CDR3 length: 17 residues. V was cut by 0 bases and J by 7 bases, with 22 bases left in between. Per germline, CDR1 SGHDT and CDR2 YYEEEE. CDR3 DNA sequence: TGTGCCAGCAGCTTGGCTTTCGCCAGCCCTAGAAGATGGACCCAGTACTTC. Its protein is CASSLAFASPRRWTQYF. The full variable domain, rest sourced from reference TRBV5-6 and TRBJ2-5, is DAGVTQSPTHLIKTRGQQVTLRCSPKSGHDTVSWYQQALGQGPQFIFQYYEEEERQRGNFPDRFSGHQFPNYSSELNVNALLLGDSALYLCASSLAFASPRRWTQYFGPGTRLLVL.

The chain has TRBV28 and TRBJ1-5, with D possibly TRBD1 on 5 matching bases. Germline V gene lookup returns CDR1 MDHEN and CDR2 SYDVKM. The ends were cut back, 5 bases at V and 4 bases at J, with 21 bases in the middle. This CDR3 has 17 amino acids. The CDR3 DNA follows: TGTGCCAGCAGTCTGTCGTCTGGGGGGACGGGGAATCAGCCCCAGCATTTT. Its translation is CASSLSSGGTGNQPQHF.

The CDR3 region has the DNA TGTGCCAGCAGCTTAGAGGGTAAGGGCACTGAAGCTTTCTTT. Translating it yields CASSLEGKGTEAFF. The gene calls are TRBV11-2 and TRBJ1-1; D ambiguous. V lost 0 bases to trimming and J lost 4 bases, with 9 bases between them. Looked up from germline, CDR1 is SGHAT and CDR2 is FQNNGV. There are 14 residues in the CDR3.

This chain links TRBV5-6 with TRBJ2-1, with D uncertain. CDR1 and CDR2 (germline): SGHDT, YYEEEE. Trimming removed 0 bases at V and 2 bases at J, with 9 bases between. The CDR3 consists of 15 residues. The CDR3 sequence is CASSLDRFTYNEQFF. The CDR3, as DNA: TGTGCCAGCAGCTTGGACAGATTTACCTACAATGAGCAGTTCTTC.

This clonotype occurred once. The V gene is TRBV2, the J gene TRBJ1-2; TRBD1 aligns across 11 bases. Losses at the gene ends were 8 bases for V and 7 bases for J; bases not matched to a gene: 6. The germline V gene has CDR1 SNHLY and CDR2 FYNNEI. The CDR3 consists of 13 residues. CDR3 amino acids: CASGGQGGFGYTF. The CDR3 bases are TGTGCCAGCGGGGGACAGGGGGGCTTTGGCTACACCTTC.

The gene calls are TRBV27 and TRBJ1-1; 7 nucleotides agree with TRBD1. CDR3 length equals 14 residues. The germline gives CDR1 MNHEY, CDR2 SMNVEV (reference sequence). V shed 5 bases, J shed 5 bases, and the junction held 8 bases outside the gene matches. CDR3 sequence: CASSQRGRRTEAFF. Written as DNA, the CDR3 is TGTGCCAGCAGTCAAAGGGGGCGCCGAACTGAAGCTTTCTTT.

The V gene is TRBV24-1, the J gene TRBJ2-5; no reliable D call. Per germline, CDR1 KGHDR and CDR2 SFDVKD. The CDR3 has 12 amino acids. V was cut by 1 base and J by 4 bases, with 3 bases left in between. The CDR3 region has the DNA TGTGCCACCAGTGATTTTGGAGAGACCCAGTACTTC. Protein sequence: CATSDFGETQYF.

The chain couples TRBV27 to TRBJ1-6; D is unresolved. Trimming stripped 3 bases from V and 9 bases from J, with 9 bases between. The CDR3 length is 13 residues. The germline CDR1 and CDR2 sequences are MNHEY and SMNVEV (reference sequence). Here the CDR3 reads CASSLYGTSPLHF. The CDR3 DNA follows: TGTGCCAGCAGTTTGTACGGCACTTCACCCCTCCACTTT.